This T cell receptor (beta chain) was found in a study of OX40 agonist ivuxolimab in advanced cancers. Study-level information: The patients received ivuxolimab by intravenous route every 2 weeks at 0.01 to 10 mg/kg. Prior checkpoint blockade (anti-PD-1, anti-PD-L1 or anti-CTLA-4) was permitted; 40% had it. Whole-study findings and limits: Low levels of normalized T-cell clonal expansion also appeared in some nonresponders.

Regarding this clone: Its antigen is currently unknown.

Repertoires were generated with immunoSEQ multiplex PCR, while TCRdb's copy carries only in-frame clones and drops some. Of more than 75,000 clones in the sample, approximately 85% were seen once. Germline V lookup: CDR1 ENHRY, CDR2 SYGVKD. The trim removed 3 bases at V and 4 bases at J, leaving 7 bases unmatched. The CDR3 is 16 residues long. Sequencing used CD4+ or CD8+ T cells sorted from blood, obtained in a trial of the OX40 agonist ivuxolimab. V gene TRBV10-3 combines with J gene TRBJ2-5; TRBD2 aligns across 11 bases. The clonotype comes from an adult with an advanced solid tumor such as melanoma, head and neck, liver or kidney cancer. CDR3 protein: CAISDGRLAGIETQYF. DNA of the CDR3: TGTGCCATCAGTGACGGGAGACTAGCGGGAATAGAGACCCAGTACTTC.